Detailed here is one T cell receptor beta chain. In germline, CDR1 is SNHLY, CDR2 FYNNEI. Trimming left V 9 bases short and J 0 bases short, with 13 bases between. The CDR3 runs to 14 residues. This specimen belongs to a study of identical twins. Each CDR3 protein is one row after TCRdb ran MiXCR on the 5' RACE reads. The sample carries fewer than 550,000 distinct CDR3 sequences, roughly 15% recorded once. These same records also appear under a second study, on yellow fever vaccine responses in identical twins.

The rearrangement uses TRBV2 and TRBJ2-3; D might be TRBD2 (6 bases). Sequenced input: CD4+ T cells sorted from blood. This TCR came from a woman aged 18-29 years in good health. CDR3 sequence: CARSLSGSTDTQYF. The DNA of the CDR3 is TGTGCCAGATCCCTTAGCGGAAGCACAGATACGCAGTATTTT.